The sequence of this TCR beta chain was determined in a study of blood T cells in healthy people across ages. Study background: For every two T cells, template switching captured about one barcoded beta molecule.

V was pared by 5 bases and J by 2 bases, with 18 bases between. This CDR3 has 16 amino acids. From germline, CDR1 is SGHVS and CDR2 FNYEAQ. This clonotype came up a few times. Its matching antigen is unknown. A sample-barcoded 5' primer and a J-beta primer mix were used in a second PCR of about 7 to 11 cycles. All samples gave at least 2.5 million CDR3-containing paired-end reads. TCRdb reprocessed the 5' RACE reads with MiXCR, giving one entry per CDR3 protein. The table shows fewer than 2,000,000 distinct CDR3 sequences, with about 32% occurring only once. Study results and caveats: Estimates of diversity drawn from one million T cells were considered underestimates.

Every sample gave at least 5 micrograms of total RNA when it was extracted. This receptor was taken from a woman aged 25 to 39 in good health. Specimen: blood. The chain has TRBV7-6 and TRBJ2-5; possibly TRBD1 or TRBD2 for D (6 bases each). For the CDR3, the DNA is TGTGCCAGCAGCCCGCGGTCTAGGGGGGTACAAGAGACCCAGTACTTC. Protein sequence: CASSPRSRGVQETQYF.